Following are 7 T cell receptor beta chains from one sample sequenced in a study of cytomegalovirus exposure and HLA in healthy donors. Researchers ran the PCR with 60 Vbeta and 13 Jbeta primers. The data were produced by immunoSEQ multiplex PCR, yet TCRdb's version contains in-frame clones alone and is incomplete. The sample lists roughly 130,000 clones; 65% to 80% were seen once. The sequencing input was PBMCs. These receptors came from a human donor in good health.

This chain links TRBV14 with TRBJ1-4; 9 nucleotides line up with TRBD1. Germline V gene data show CDR1 as SGHDN and CDR2 as FVKESK. The CDR3 has 14 amino acids. J lost 8 bases, V lost 4 bases, and 5 bases had no gene match. This CDR3 is CASSRQGGGEKLFF. The DNA for the CDR3 is TGTGCCAGCAGCCGACAGGGGGGAGGAGAAAAACTGTTTTTT. The variable domain in full, completed from reference TRBV14 and TRBJ1-4, reads EAGVTQFPSHSVIEKGQTVTLRCDPISGHDNLYWYRRVMGKEIKFLLHFVKESKQDESGMPNNRFLAERTGGTYSTLKVQPAELEDSGVYFCASSRQGGGEKLFFGSGTQLSVL.

The CDR3 DNA follows: TGTGCCAGCAGCCAGGGGGGTAGCTCGGAGACCCAGTACTTC. This codes for CASSQGGSSETQYF. This chain links TRBV4-2 with TRBJ2-5; D may be TRBD2 (6 bases). This CDR3 has 14 amino acids. From germline, CDR1 is LGHNA and CDR2 YNFKEQ. V was pared by 3 bases and J by 5 bases, with 13 bases between.

This chain connects TRBV15 to TRBJ1-1; D is undetermined. CDR3 length equals 15 residues. Germline assignment: CDR1 LNHNV and CDR2 YYDKDF (reference sequence). V lost 1 base, J lost 1 base, and 10 bases lay in between. CDR3 protein: CATSRARVSNTEAFF. The CDR3 DNA reads as TGTGCCACCAGCAGAGCGAGGGTTTCGAACACTGAAGCTTTCTTT. The whole variable domain, remainder taken from reference TRBV15 and TRBJ1-1, is DAMVIQNPRYQVTQFGKPVTLSCSQTLNHNVMYWYQQKSSQAPKLLFHYYDKDFNNEADTPDNFQSRRPNTSFCFLDIRSPGLGDTAMYLCATSRARVSNTEAFFGQGTRLTVV.

This chain connects TRBV4-1 to TRBJ1-2; TRBD1 matches 8 bases. The ends lost 0 bases at V and 5 bases at J; junction bases unmatched: 8. Germline V gene data show CDR1 as MGHRA and CDR2 as YSYEKL. The CDR3 has 16 amino acids. The CDR3 DNA follows: TGCGCCAGCAGCCAAGAGGTGACAGGGGAGATATATGGCTACACCTTC. Protein sequence: CASSQEVTGEIYGYTF.

The CDR3 DNA sequence: TGTGCCAGCCCCAGGGGACCCCTTAACACCGGGGAGCTGTTTTTT. It yields the protein CASPRGPLNTGELFF. V gene TRBV18 combines with J gene TRBJ2-2, with D maybe TRBD1 (6 bases). The CDR3 is 15 amino acids. CDR1 is KGHSH and CDR2 is LQKENI in the germline V gene. Trimming shortened V by 8 bases and J by 2 bases, and 15 bases separated the two germline ends. The complete variable domain, with remaining parts taken from reference TRBV18 and TRBJ2-2, reads NAGVMQNPRHLVRRRGQEARLRCSPMKGHSHVYWYRQLPEEGLKFMVYLQKENIIDESGMPKERFSAEFPKEGPSILRIQQVVRGDSAAYFCASPRGPLNTGELFFGEGSRLTVL.

This clone was recorded a few times. The CDR3 loop reads CASSSGQGNTEAFF. CDR3 DNA sequence: TGCGCCAGCAGCTCGGGACAGGGAAACACTGAAGCTTTCTTT. The chain carries TRBV5-1 and TRBJ1-1; 9 bases map to TRBD1. V gave up 3 bases and J gave up 2 bases; unmatched junction bases: 2. The CDR3 has 14 residues. Germline assignment: CDR1 SGHRS and CDR2 YFSETQ.

For this clone: A junction end diverges from the germline sequence, so it may reflect a read error. The rearrangement links TRBV7-7 to TRBJ2-2; 7 bases match TRBD1. The CDR3 consists of 15 residues. CDR1 is SSHAT and CDR2 is FNYEAQ in the germline V gene (reference sequence). CDR3 sequence: CASSDRDSNPGELFF. CDR3 sequence (DNA): TGTGCTAGCAGCGACCGGGACAGTAATCCCGGGGAGCTGTTTTTT.